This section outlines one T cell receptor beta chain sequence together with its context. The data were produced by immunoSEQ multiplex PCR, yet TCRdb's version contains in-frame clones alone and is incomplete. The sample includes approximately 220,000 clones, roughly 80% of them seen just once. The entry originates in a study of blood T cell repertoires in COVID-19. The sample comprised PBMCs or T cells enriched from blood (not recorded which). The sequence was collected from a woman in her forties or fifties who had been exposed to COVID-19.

The CDR3 reads CASSRDRGQGNTIYF. CDR3 nucleotide sequence: TGCGCCAGCAGCCGGGACAGGGGGCAAGGAAACACCATATATTTT. The rearrangement joins TRBV5-1 to TRBJ1-3; 12 nucleotides match TRBD1. This CDR3 has 15 residues. Unmatched junction bases numbered 3, after V lost 4 bases and J lost 4 bases. Germline V CDR1 and CDR2: SGHRS, YFSETQ.